The rows below give T cell receptor beta chains drawn from one sample of a study of T cells of healthy individuals. TCRdb redid the calling of the 5' RACE reads with MiXCR, one entry per CDR3 protein. The top ten clones hold around 4.6% of a sample with fewer than 75,000 distinct CDR3 sequences, roughly 16% of them seen once. Receptors were obtained from a human donor in good health. Each CDR3 is given with its conserved first and last residue. Fields, in order: V gene, D gene, clone size, J gene, CDR3 protein, CDR3 DNA. D genes are given only for firm matches. Not all rows give a size; the values are once, few, many and, for expanded clones, a class.

V: TRBV28
D: -
size: -
J: TRBJ1-5
CDR3: CASKLGDQPQHF
DNA: TGTGCCAGCAAACTTGGGGATCAGCCCCAGCATTTT

V: TRBV5-1
D: TRBD1
size: many
J: TRBJ2-5
CDR3: CASSQGAETQYF
DNA: TGCGCCAGCAGCCAGGGGGCAGAGACCCAGTACTTC

V: TRBV2
D: -
size: many
J: TRBJ2-1
CDR3: CASNILTSYNEQFF
DNA: TGTGCCAGCAACATATTAACCTCCTACAATGAGCAGTTCTTC

V: TRBV7-2
D: -
size: many
J: TRBJ1-5
CDR3: CASRRESGQPQHF
DNA: TGTGCCAGCCGCAGGGAAAGCGGGCAGCCCCAGCATTTT

V: TRBV9
D: TRBD2
size: -
J: TRBJ2-2
CDR3: CASSASGGAGELFF
DNA: TGTGCCAGCAGCGCTAGCGGGGGGGCCGGGGAGCTGTTTTTT

V: TRBV28
D: -
size: few
J: TRBJ1-2
CDR3: CASSFMFNYGYTF
DNA: TGTGCCAGCAGTTTCATGTTCAACTATGGCTACACCTTC

V: TRBV7-2
D: TRBD1
size: -
J: TRBJ1-2
CDR3: CASTSETGTYGYTF
DNA: TGTGCCAGCACCTCCGAGACAGGGACCTATGGCTACACCTTC

V: TRBV3-1
D: -
size: -
J: TRBJ1-2
CDR3: CASSPGHLGYTF
DNA: TGTGCCAGCAGTCCGGGACACCTTGGCTACACCTTC

V: TRBV5-4
D: TRBD1
size: -
J: TRBJ1-1
CDR3: CASSTGTGGTEAFF
DNA: TGTGCCAGCAGCACTGGGACAGGGGGCACTGAAGCTTTCTTT

V: TRBV2
D: -
size: -
J: TRBJ1-4
CDR3: CASNFRTNEKLFF
DNA: TGTGCCAGCAATTTCAGAACTAATGAAAAACTGTTTTTT

V: TRBV12-3/TRBV12-4
D: -
size: -
J: TRBJ2-1
CDR3: CASSPPRVEQFF
DNA: TGTGCCAGCAGTCCCCCCCGGGTTGAGCAGTTCTTC

V: TRBV7-9
D: -
size: -
J: TRBJ2-5
CDR3: CASSLGPDHTLQETQYF
DNA: TGTGCCAGCAGCTTGGGGCCCGACCATACGTTACAAGAGACCCAGTACTTC

V: TRBV15
D: -
size: many
J: TRBJ2-7
CDR3: CATSRDGGFEQYF
DNA: TGTGCCACCAGCAGAGATGGAGGATTCGAGCAGTACTTC

V: TRBV2
D: TRBD1
size: -
J: TRBJ2-7
CDR3: CASNQNRGLGYEQYF
DNA: TGTGCCAGCAACCAAAACAGGGGGCTTGGCTACGAGCAGTACTTC

V: TRBV4-1
D: -
size: -
J: TRBJ2-3
CDR3: CASSQDRQGPTSTDTQYF
DNA: TGCGCCAGCAGCCAAGATAGGCAGGGACCCACTAGCACAGATACGCAGTATTTT

V: TRBV7-9
D: TRBD1
size: few
J: TRBJ2-6
CDR3: CASSRDRGLGANVLTF
DNA: TGTGCCAGCAGCCGGGACAGGGGGTTAGGGGCCAACGTCCTGACTTTC

V: TRBV3-1
D: -
size: few
J: TRBJ2-1
CDR3: CASSQVDPLDEQFF
DNA: TGTGCCAGCAGCCAAGTGGACCCGCTGGATGAGCAGTTCTTC

V: TRBV18
D: TRBD1
size: many
J: TRBJ2-3
CDR3: CASSPPGQGNTDTQYF
DNA: TGTGCCAGCTCACCACCAGGACAGGGGAACACAGATACGCAGTATTTT

V: TRBV28
D: -
size: few
J: TRBJ2-4
CDR3: CASSLTGAKNIQYF
DNA: TGTGCCAGCAGTTTGACAGGAGCCAAAAACATTCAGTACTTC

V: TRBV14
D: -
size: many
J: TRBJ2-7
CDR3: CASSQEPRSEQYF
DNA: TGTGCCAGCAGCCAAGAGCCCCGCTCCGAGCAGTACTTC

V: TRBV29-1
D: -
size: many
J: TRBJ2-2
CDR3: CSVEDGSRTGELFF
DNA: TGCAGCGTTGAAGATGGGTCTCGGACCGGGGAGCTGTTTTTT

V: TRBV29-1
D: -
size: many
J: TRBJ1-5
CDR3: CSVVGTDGQPQHF
DNA: TGCAGCGTTGTGGGGACGGATGGTCAGCCCCAGCATTTT

V: TRBV7-9
D: -
size: -
J: TRBJ2-5
CDR3: CASSFTGGTQYF
DNA: TGTGCCAGCAGCTTCACCGGCGGGACCCAGTACTTC

V: TRBV10-1
D: TRBD1
size: many
J: TRBJ2-1
CDR3: CASSEPRQGNEQFF
DNA: TGCGCCAGCAGTGAGCCTAGACAGGGGAATGAGCAGTTCTTC

V: TRBV7-8
D: -
size: -
J: TRBJ2-3
CDR3: CASIGGGAADTQYF
DNA: TGTGCCAGCATAGGGGGGGGCGCCGCAGATACGCAGTATTTT

V: TRBV12-3/TRBV12-4
D: TRBD1
size: -
J: TRBJ2-3
CDR3: CASSPLPGQGDSTDTQYF
DNA: TGTGCCAGCAGCCCCCTCCCGGGACAGGGGGACTCTACAGATACGCAGTATTTT

V: TRBV7-6
D: -
size: few
J: TRBJ2-1
CDR3: CASSLGGYSYNEQFF
DNA: TGTGCCAGCAGCTTGGGCGGATACTCCTACAATGAGCAGTTCTTC

V: TRBV7-6
D: -
size: many
J: TRBJ1-5
CDR3: CASSFDRLAGGLRPQHF
DNA: TGTGCCAGCAGCTTTGATAGACTGGCAGGCGGACTTCGGCCCCAGCATTTT

V: TRBV7-9
D: TRBD2
size: few
J: TRBJ2-1
CDR3: CASSLPSGLSYNEQFF
DNA: TGTGCCAGCAGCTTACCTAGCGGGCTGTCCTACAATGAGCAGTTCTTC

V: TRBV6-5
D: -
size: few
J: TRBJ1-2
CDR3: CASSEWQSNYGYTF
DNA: TGTGCCAGCAGTGAGTGGCAGTCCAACTATGGCTACACCTTC

V: TRBV20-1
D: -
size: many
J: TRBJ1-1
CDR3: CSARGGGADTEAFF
DNA: TGCAGTGCTAGAGGCGGGGGGGCTGACACTGAAGCTTTCTTT

V: TRBV5-1
D: -
size: -
J: TRBJ2-3
CDR3: CASRNTPGPMSTDTQYF
DNA: TGCGCCAGCAGAAACACGCCGGGACCCATGTCCACAGATACGCAGTATTTT

V: TRBV3-1
D: TRBD2
size: few
J: TRBJ2-1
CDR3: CASSLRAGVNYNEQFF
DNA: TGTGCCAGCAGCCTACGAGCGGGAGTCAACTACAATGAGCAGTTCTTC

V: TRBV3-1
D: TRBD1
size: many
J: TRBJ2-1
CDR3: CASSPGQGGYNEQFF
DNA: TGTGCCAGCAGCCCCGGACAGGGGGGCTACAATGAGCAGTTCTTC

V: TRBV3-1
D: -
size: -
J: TRBJ2-7
CDR3: CASRQRTDQGEQYF
DNA: TGTGCCAGCAGACAAAGGACAGATCAAGGCGAGCAGTACTTC

V: TRBV7-8
D: -
size: many
J: TRBJ1-1
CDR3: CASSLVENTEAFF
DNA: TGTGCCAGCAGCTTAGTAGAGAACACTGAAGCTTTCTTT

V: TRBV7-9
D: TRBD1
size: -
J: TRBJ1-3
CDR3: CASSRTGGASGNTIYF
DNA: TGTGCCAGCAGCAGAACAGGGGGCGCGTCAGGAAACACCATATATTTT

V: TRBV4-3
D: -
size: few
J: TRBJ1-2
CDR3: CASSQDGSSRGFYTF
DNA: TGCGCCAGCAGCCAAGATGGGAGTAGTCGGGGATTCTACACCTTC

V: TRBV4-3
D: TRBD1
size: many
J: TRBJ2-6
CDR3: CASSQSTGGSYSGANVLTF
DNA: TGCGCCAGCAGCCAATCGACAGGGGGCTCCTACTCTGGGGCCAACGTCCTGACTTTC

V: TRBV28
D: TRBD2
size: many
J: TRBJ2-7
CDR3: CASSLSGGPQSF
DNA: TGTGCCAGCAGTCTAAGCGGGGGTCCCCAGAGCTTC

V: TRBV7-2
D: -
size: many
J: TRBJ2-7
CDR3: CASSYRQATYEQYF
DNA: TGTGCCAGCAGCTACCGACAGGCTACCTACGAGCAGTACTTC

V: TRBV7-2
D: TRBD2
size: -
J: TRBJ2-7
CDR3: CASSLSGLALSTYEQYF
DNA: TGTGCCAGCAGCCTGTCAGGACTAGCGTTAAGCACCTACGAGCAGTACTTC

V: TRBV5-1
D: -
size: few
J: TRBJ2-3
CDR3: CASSLVFGSDTQYF
DNA: TGCGCCAGCAGCTTGGTGTTCGGCTCAGATACGCAGTATTTT

V: TRBV6-5
D: -
size: -
J: TRBJ2-7
CDR3: CASSYEGGGEQYF
DNA: TGTGCCAGCAGTTATGAGGGAGGGGGCGAGCAGTACTTC

V: TRBV6-2/TRBV6-3
D: -
size: -
J: TRBJ1-1
CDR3: CASSYVSGGTEAFF
DNA: TGTGCCAGCAGTTATGTATCTGGTGGCACTGAAGCTTTCTTT

V: TRBV6-2/TRBV6-3
D: -
size: -
J: TRBJ2-3
CDR3: CASSYRDTDTQYF
DNA: TGTGCCAGCAGTTACAGGGACACAGATACGCAGTATTTT

V: TRBV2
D: -
size: many
J: TRBJ2-7
CDR3: CASSEAGTIYEQYF
DNA: TGTGCCAGCAGTGAAGCCGGGACCATCTACGAGCAGTACTTC

V: TRBV5-1
D: -
size: -
J: TRBJ2-5
CDR3: CASSVILQETQYF
DNA: TGCGCCAGCAGCGTAATCCTACAAGAGACCCAGTACTTC

V: TRBV2
D: TRBD2
size: many
J: TRBJ2-7
CDR3: CASSDGRGGYEQYF
DNA: TGTGCCAGCAGTGACGGCCGGGGGGGATACGAGCAGTACTTC